Here is one T cell receptor beta chain with its context. The source of the sample is a study of blood T cell repertoires in COVID-19. Deletions cut 6 bases from V and 5 bases from J, with 19 bases between. Looked up from germline, CDR1 is MNHEY and CDR2 is SVGAGI. This CDR3 comprises 16 residues. Original analysis: Estimated nucleated cell counts came from reference gene primer amplification. Libraries were prepared by immunoSEQ multiplex PCR; TCRdb keeps only in-frame clonotypes and omits some of them. That table gives V, J and clone size, and the DNA gave D and trimming. The sample records tens of thousands of clones, more than 70% being singletons. The Seattle patients, enrolled during active infection, were followed longitudinally.

The chain is built from TRBV6-5 and TRBJ1-4; possible D gene TRBD1, 6 bases. The TCR was taken from a man aged 70 or older with COVID-19, enrolled during active disease. Sequenced: peripheral blood. The CDR3 DNA sequence: TGTGCCAGCAGGTACGGAGCCGGGACACGGAATGAAAAACTGTTTTTT. Its protein is CASRYGAGTRNEKLFF.